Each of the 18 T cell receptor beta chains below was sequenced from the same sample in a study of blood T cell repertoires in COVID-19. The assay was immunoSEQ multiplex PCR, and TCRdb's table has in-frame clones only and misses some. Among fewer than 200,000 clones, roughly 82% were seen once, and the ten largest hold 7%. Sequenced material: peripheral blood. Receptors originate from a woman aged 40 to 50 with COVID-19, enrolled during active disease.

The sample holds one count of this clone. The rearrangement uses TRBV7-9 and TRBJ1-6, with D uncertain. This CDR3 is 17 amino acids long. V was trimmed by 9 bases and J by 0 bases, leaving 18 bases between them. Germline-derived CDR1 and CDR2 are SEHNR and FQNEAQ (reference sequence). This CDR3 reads CARERVGGVSYNSPLHF. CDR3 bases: TGTGCCAGGGAGCGGGTAGGAGGAGTCTCCTATAATTCACCCCTCCACTTT.

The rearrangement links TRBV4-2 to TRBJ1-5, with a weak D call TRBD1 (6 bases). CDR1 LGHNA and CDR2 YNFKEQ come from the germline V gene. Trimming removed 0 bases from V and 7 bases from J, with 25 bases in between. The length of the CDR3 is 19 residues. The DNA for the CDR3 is TGTGCCAGCAGCCAAGACGCGTCAGGAAACAGGGTATCGGGGCAGCCCCAGCATTTT. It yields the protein CASSQDASGNRVSGQPQHF.

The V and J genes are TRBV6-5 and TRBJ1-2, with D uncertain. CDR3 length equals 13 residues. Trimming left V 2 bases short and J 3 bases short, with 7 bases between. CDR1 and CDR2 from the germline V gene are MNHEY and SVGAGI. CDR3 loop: CASSYGPYYGYTF. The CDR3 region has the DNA TGTGCCAGCAGTTACGGGCCCTACTATGGCTACACCTTC.

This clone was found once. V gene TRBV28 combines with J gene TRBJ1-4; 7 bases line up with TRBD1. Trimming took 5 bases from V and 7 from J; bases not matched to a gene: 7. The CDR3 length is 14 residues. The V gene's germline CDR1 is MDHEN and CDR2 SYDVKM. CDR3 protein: CASSALQGSEKLFF. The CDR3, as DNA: TGTGCCAGCAGTGCGTTACAGGGGAGTGAAAAACTGTTTTTT.

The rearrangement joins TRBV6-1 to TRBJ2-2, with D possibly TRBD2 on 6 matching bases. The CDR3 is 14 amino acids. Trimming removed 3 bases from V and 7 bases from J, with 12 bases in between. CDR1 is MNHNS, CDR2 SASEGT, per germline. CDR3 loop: CASSEGLYIGELFF. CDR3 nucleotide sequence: TGTGCCAGCAGTGAGGGACTTTACATCGGGGAGCTGTTTTTT.

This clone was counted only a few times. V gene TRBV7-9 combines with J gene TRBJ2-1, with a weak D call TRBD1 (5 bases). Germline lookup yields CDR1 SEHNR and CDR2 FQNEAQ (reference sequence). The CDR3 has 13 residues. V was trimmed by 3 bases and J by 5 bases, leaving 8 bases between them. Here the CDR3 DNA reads TGTGCCAGCAGCTTGGGGCTTAACAATGAGCAGTTCTTC. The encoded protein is CASSLGLNNEQFF.

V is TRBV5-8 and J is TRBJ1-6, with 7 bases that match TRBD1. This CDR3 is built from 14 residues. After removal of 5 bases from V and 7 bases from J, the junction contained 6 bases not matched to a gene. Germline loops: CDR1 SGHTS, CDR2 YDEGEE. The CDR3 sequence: CASRDRDRNSPLHF. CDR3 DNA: TGTGCCAGCAGGGATCGGGACAGAAATTCACCCCTCCACTTT.

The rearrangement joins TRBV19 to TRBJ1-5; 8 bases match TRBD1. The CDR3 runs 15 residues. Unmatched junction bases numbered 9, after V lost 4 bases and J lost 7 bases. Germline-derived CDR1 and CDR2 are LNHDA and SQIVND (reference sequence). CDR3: CASSTQGAGSQPQHF. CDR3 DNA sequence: TGTGCCAGTAGTACCCAGGGGGCAGGGAGCCAGCCCCAGCATTTT.

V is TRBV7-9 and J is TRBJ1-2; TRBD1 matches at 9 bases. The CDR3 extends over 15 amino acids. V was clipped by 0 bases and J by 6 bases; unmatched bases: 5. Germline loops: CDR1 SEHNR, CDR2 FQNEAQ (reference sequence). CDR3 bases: TGTGCCAGCAGCTTAGCGGGGACAGGGAAACATGGCTACACCTTC. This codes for CASSLAGTGKHGYTF.

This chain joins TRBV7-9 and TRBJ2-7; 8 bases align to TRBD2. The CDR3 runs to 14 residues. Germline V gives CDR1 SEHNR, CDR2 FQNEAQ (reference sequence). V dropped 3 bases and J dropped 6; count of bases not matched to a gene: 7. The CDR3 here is CASSFSGSMGEQYF. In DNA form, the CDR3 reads TGTGCCAGCAGCTTCAGCGGGAGTATGGGCGAGCAGTACTTC.

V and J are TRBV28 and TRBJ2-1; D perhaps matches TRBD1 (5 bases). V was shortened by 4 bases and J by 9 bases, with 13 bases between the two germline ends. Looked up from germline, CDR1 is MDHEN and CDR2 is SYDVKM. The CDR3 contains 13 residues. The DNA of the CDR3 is TGTGCCAGCAGTTCATCAGGGAATCCTGAGCAGTTCTTC. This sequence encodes CASSSSGNPEQFF. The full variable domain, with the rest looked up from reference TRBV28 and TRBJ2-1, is DVKVTQSSRYLVKRTGEKVFLECVQDMDHENMFWYRQDPGLGLRLIYFSYDVKMKEKGDIPEGYSVSREKKERFSLILESASTNQTSMYLCASSSSGNPEQFFGPGTRLTVL.

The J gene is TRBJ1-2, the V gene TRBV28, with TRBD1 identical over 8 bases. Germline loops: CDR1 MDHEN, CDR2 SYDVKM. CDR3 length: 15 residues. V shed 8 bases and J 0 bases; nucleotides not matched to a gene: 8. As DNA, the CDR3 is TGTGCCAGCGCAAAGGGGGACAGGACTAACTATGGCTACACCTTC. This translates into CASAKGDRTNYGYTF.

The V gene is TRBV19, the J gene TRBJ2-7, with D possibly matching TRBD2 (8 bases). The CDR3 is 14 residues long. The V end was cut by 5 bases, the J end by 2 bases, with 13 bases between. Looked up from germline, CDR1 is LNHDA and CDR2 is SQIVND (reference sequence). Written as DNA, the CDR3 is TGTGCCAGTAGTGCGGGGGGACAGACCTACGAGCAGTACTTC. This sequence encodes CASSAGGQTYEQYF.

CDR3 sequence reads: CASSESGTVVTEAFF. CDR3 nucleotide sequence: TGCGCCAGCAGTGAGTCGGGGACAGTAGTCACTGAAGCTTTCTTT. The genes are TRBV10-2 and TRBJ1-1, with 7 positions matching TRBD1. Germline lookup yields CDR1 WSHSY and CDR2 SAAADI. The CDR3 length is 15 residues. With 0 bases clipped from V and 4 bases from J, the junction kept 5 bases outside the gene matches.

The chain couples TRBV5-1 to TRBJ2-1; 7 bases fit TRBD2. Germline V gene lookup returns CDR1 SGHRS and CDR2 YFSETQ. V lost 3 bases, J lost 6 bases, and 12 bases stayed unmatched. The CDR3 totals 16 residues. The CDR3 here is CASSWGSASGPNEQFF. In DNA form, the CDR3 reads TGCGCCAGCAGCTGGGGATCGGCTAGCGGCCCCAATGAGCAGTTCTTC.

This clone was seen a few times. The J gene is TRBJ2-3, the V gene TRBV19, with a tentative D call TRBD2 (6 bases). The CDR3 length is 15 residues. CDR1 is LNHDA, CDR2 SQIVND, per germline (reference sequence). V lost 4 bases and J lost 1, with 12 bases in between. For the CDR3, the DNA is TGTGCCAGTAGTAAGGTCGGAGGGGGCACAGATACGCAGTATTTT. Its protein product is CASSKVGGGTDTQYF. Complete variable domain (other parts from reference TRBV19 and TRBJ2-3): DGGITQSPKYLFRKEGQNVTLSCEQNLNHDAMYWYRQDPGQGLRLIYYSQIVNDFQKGDIAEGYSVSREKKESFPLTVTSAQKNPTAFYLCASSKVGGGTDTQYFGPGTRLTVL.

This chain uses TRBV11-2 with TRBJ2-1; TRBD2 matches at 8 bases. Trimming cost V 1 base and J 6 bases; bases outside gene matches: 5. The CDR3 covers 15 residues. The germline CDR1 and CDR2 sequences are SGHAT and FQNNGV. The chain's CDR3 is CASSLVAGGSNEQFF. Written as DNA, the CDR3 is TGTGCCAGCAGCTTAGTTGCGGGAGGCTCCAATGAGCAGTTCTTC.

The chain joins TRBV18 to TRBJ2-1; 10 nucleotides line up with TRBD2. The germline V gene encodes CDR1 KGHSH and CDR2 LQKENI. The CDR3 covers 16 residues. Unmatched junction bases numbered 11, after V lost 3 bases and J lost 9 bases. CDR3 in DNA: TGTGCCAGCTCACCGATAGCGGGAGGCTCGCTACCTGAGCAGTTCTTC. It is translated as CASSPIAGGSLPEQFF.